This T cell receptor beta chain was obtained from a study of blood T cell repertoires in COVID-19. This CDR3 has 14 amino acids. J gave up 2 bases and V 8 bases, and 7 bases lay outside the gene matches. Germline V gene data show CDR1 as MNHEY and CDR2 as SVGAGI. The data were produced by immunoSEQ multiplex PCR, yet TCRdb's version contains in-frame clones alone and is incomplete. The sample lists under 85,000 clones, approximately 84% occurring once. The receptor was derived from a man aged 55 to 69 with active or convalescent COVID-19. Sequences were obtained from peripheral blood. The V and J genes are TRBV6-5 and TRBJ1-2; 8 positions match TRBD1. In DNA, the CDR3 is TGTGCCAGCTGGACGGACAGGGCCAACTATGGCTACACCTTC. It specifies CASWTDRANYGYTF.